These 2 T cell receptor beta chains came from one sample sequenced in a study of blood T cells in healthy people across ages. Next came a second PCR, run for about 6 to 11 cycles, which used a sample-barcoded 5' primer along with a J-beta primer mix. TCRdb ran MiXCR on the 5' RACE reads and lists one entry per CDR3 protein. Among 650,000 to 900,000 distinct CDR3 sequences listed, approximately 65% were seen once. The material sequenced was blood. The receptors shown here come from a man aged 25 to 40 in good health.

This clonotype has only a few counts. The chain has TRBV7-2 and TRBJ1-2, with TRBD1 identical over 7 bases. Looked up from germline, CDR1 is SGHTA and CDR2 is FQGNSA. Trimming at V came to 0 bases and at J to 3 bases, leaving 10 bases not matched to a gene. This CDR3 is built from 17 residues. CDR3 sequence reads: CASSLAQGGGVYYGYTF. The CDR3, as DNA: TGTGCCAGCAGCTTAGCGCAGGGAGGGGGCGTCTACTATGGCTACACCTTC.

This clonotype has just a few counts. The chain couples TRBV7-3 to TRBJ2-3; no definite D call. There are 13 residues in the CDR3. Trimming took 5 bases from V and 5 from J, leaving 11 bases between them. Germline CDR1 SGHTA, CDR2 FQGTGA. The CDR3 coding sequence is TGTGCCAGCAGCCGTACCGGGCGAGATACGCAGTATTTT. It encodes CASSRTGRDTQYF.